This T cell receptor beta chain was sequenced in a study of cytomegalovirus exposure and HLA in healthy donors. In the PCR, 60 Vbeta and 13 Jbeta primers were used. The data were produced by immunoSEQ multiplex PCR, yet TCRdb's version contains in-frame clones alone and is incomplete. The profile shows approximately 170,000 clones, roughly 79% of them singletons. V shed 0 bases, J shed 6 bases, and the junction held 9 bases outside the gene matches. The CDR3 is 17 residues long. Per the germline V gene, CDR1 is LNHNV and CDR2 is YYDKDF (reference sequence). The specimen sequenced was PBMCs. The rearrangement links TRBV15 to TRBJ2-1; 9 nucleotides match TRBD2. This sequence was found in a man aged 40-50 years in good health and CMV-seronegative. The CDR3 region has the DNA TGTGCCACCAGCAGAGAAGGGACGCCTAGCGGGATCAATGAGCAGTTCTTC. This codes for CATSREGTPSGINEQFF.